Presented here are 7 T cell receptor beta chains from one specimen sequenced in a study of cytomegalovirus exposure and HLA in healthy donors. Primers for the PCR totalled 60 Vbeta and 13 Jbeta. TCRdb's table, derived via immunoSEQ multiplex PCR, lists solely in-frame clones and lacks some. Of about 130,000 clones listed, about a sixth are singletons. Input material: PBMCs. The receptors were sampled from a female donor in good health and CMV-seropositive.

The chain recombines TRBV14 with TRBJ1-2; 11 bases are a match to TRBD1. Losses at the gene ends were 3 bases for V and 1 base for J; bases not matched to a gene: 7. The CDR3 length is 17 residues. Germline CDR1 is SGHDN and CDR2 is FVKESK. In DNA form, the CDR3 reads TGTGCCAGCAGCCAGGACAGGGGGCAGAGGCGTAACTATGGCTACACCTTC. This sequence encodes CASSQDRGQRRNYGYTF.

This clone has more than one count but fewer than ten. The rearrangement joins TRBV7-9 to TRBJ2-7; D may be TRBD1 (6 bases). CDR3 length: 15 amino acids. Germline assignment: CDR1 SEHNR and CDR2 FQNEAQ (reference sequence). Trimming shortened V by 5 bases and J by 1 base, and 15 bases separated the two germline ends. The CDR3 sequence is CASSVHRDKSYEQYF. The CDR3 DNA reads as TGTGCCAGCAGCGTCCACCGGGACAAGTCCTACGAGCAGTACTTC. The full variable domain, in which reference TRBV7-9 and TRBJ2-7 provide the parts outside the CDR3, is DTGVSQNPRHKITKRGQNVTFRCDPISEHNRLYWYRQTLGQGPEFLTYFQNEAQLEKSRLLSDRFSAERPKGSFSTLEIQRTEQGDSAMYLCASSVHRDKSYEQYFGPGTRLTVT.

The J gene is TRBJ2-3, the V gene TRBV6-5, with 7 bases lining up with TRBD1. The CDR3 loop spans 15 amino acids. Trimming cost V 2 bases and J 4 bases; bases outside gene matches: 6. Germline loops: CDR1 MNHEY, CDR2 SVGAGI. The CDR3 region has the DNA TGTGCCAGCAGTTACACAGGGGCATTTTCAGATACGCAGTATTTT. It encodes CASSYTGAFSDTQYF.

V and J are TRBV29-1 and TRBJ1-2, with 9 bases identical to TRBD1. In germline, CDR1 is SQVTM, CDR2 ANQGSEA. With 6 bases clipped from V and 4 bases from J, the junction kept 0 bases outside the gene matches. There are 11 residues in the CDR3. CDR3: CSVGQGYGYTF. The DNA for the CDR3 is TGCAGCGTGGGACAGGGCTATGGCTACACCTTC.

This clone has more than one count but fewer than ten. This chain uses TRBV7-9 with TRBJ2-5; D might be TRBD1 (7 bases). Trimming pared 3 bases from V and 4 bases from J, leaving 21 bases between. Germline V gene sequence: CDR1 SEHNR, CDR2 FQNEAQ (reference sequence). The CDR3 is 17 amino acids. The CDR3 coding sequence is TGTGCCAGCAGCTTGGCGCGGGACAGAGGGTCGGGAGAGACCCAGTACTTC. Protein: CASSLARDRGSGETQYF.

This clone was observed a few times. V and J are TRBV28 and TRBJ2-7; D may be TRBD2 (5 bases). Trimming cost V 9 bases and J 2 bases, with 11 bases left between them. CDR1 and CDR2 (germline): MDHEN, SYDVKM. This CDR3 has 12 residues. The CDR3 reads CASLDGTYEQYF. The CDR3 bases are TGTGCCAGTTTGGACGGGACCTACGAGCAGTACTTC.

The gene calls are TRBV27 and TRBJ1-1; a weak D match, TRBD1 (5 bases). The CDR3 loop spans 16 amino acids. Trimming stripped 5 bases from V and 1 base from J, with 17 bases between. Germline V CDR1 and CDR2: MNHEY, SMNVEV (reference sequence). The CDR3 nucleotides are TGTGCCAGCAGTGGAGCCGGGAGGCAGGGGAACACTGAAGCTTTCTTT. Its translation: CASSGAGRQGNTEAFF.